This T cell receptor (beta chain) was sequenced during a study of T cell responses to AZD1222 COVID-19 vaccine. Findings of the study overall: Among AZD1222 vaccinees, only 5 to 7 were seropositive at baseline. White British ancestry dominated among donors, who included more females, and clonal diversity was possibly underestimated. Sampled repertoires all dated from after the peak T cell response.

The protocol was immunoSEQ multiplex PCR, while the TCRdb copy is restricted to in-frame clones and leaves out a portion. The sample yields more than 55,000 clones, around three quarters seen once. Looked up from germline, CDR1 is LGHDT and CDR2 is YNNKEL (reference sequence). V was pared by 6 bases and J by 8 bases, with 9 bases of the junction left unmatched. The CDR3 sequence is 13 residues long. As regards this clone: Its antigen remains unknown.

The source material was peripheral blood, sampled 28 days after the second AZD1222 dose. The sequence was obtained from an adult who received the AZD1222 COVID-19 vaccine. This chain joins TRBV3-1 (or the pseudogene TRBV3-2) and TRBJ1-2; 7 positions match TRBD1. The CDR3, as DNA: TGTGCCAGCAGAGACAGGGACCGAGACGGCTACACCTTC. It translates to CASRDRDRDGYTF.